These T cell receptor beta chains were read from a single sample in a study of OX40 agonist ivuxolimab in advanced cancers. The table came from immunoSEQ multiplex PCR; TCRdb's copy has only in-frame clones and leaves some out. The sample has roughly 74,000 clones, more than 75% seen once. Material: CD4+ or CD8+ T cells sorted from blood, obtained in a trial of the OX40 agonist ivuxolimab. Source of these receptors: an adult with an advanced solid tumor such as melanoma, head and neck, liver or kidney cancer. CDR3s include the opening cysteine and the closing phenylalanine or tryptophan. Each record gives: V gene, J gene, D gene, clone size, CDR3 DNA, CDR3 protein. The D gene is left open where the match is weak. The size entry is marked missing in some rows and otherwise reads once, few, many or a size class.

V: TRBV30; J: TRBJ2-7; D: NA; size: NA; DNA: TGTGCCTGGAGTGTGGGTCCTTGGATATATTACGAGCAGTACTTC; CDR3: CAWSVGPWIYYEQYF
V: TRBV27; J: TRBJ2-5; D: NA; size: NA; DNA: TGTGCCAGCAGTTTAAGGCTATCCGACCAAGAGACCCAGTACTTC; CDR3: CASSLRLSDQETQYF
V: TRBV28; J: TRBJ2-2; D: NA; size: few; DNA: TGTGCCAGCAGTCAGCCCGGGGAGCTGTTTTTT; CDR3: CASSQPGELFF
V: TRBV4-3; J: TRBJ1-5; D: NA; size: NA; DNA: TGCGCCAGCAGCCAAGGGCTAGATCAGCCCCAGCATTTT; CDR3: CASSQGLDQPQHF
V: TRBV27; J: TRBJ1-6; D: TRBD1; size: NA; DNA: TGTGCCAGCAGATCGACAGGGGATGAGTCACCCCTCCACTTT; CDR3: CASRSTGDESPLHF
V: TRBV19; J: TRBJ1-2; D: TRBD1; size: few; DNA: TGTGCCAGTCAAAGGACAGGGGGAGGCTATGGCTACACCTTC; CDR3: CASQRTGGGYGYTF
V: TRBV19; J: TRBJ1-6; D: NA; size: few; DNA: TGTGCCAGTAGCGACGTACAGGATTCACCCCTCCACTTT; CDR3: CASSDVQDSPLHF
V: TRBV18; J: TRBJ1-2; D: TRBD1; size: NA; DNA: TGTGCCAACTCCTTACCACAGGGGGACAGGGCCTTTAACTATGGCTACACCTTC; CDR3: CANSLPQGDRAFNYGYTF
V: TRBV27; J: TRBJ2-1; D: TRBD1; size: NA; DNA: TGTGCCAGCAGTTTAACCCTCGGGACAGGGCCCGATGAGCAGTTCTTC; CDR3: CASSLTLGTGPDEQFF
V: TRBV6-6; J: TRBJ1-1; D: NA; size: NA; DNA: TGTGCCAGCAGGAGTAGGTCGGAGGGATCAGAAGCTTTCTTT; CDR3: CASRSRSEGSEAFF
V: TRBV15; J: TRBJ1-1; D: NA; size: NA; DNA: TGTGCCACCAGCGGAACAGCAAACACTGAAGCTTTCTTT; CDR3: CATSGTANTEAFF
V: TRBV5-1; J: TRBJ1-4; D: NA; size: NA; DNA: TGCGCCAGCAGTTTGGGCCTTAATGAAAAACTGTTTTTT; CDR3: CASSLGLNEKLFF
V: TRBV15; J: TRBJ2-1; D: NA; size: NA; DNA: TGTGCCACCAGCAGGCCCTCCGGGACCGGATACAATGAGCAGTTCTTC; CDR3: CATSRPSGTGYNEQFF
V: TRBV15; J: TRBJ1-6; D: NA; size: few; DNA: TGTGCCACCAGCACGGTGGGGGATTCACCCCTCCACTTT; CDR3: CATSTVGDSPLHF
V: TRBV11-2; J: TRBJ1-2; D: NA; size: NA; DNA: TGTGCCAGCAGCTTAGACCCCTCCAGTTCTGGCTACACCTTC; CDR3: CASSLDPSSSGYTF
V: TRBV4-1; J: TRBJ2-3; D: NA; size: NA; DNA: TGCGCCAGCAGCCAAGCAAGGAACACAGATACGCAGTATTTT; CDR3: CASSQARNTDTQYF
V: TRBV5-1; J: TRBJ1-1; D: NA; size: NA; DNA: TGCGCCAGCAGCTTGGGTGGGGGAAGAATGAACACTGAAGCTTTCTTT; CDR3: CASSLGGGRMNTEAFF
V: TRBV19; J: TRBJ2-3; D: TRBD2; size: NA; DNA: TGTGCCAGTTCCGGGCGGGGCGCGGGAGGCTCCACAGATACGCAGTATTTT; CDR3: CASSGRGAGGSTDTQYF
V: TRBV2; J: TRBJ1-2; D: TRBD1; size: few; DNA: TGTGCCAGTACCGGGACAGGTCCCTATGGCTACACCTTC; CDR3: CASTGTGPYGYTF
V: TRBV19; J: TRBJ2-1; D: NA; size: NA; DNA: TGTGCCAGTACCATCGGGCGGGGCGGCTTCAATGAGCAGTTCTTC; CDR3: CASTIGRGGFNEQFF
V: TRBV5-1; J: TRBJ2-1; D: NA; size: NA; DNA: TGCGCCAGCAGCTTGCCGACAGGTACCTACAATGAGCAGTTCTTC; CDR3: CASSLPTGTYNEQFF
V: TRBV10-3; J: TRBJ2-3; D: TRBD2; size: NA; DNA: TGTGCCATCACTATCGGACTAGCGGGGAGCACAGATACGCAGTATTTT; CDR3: CAITIGLAGSTDTQYF
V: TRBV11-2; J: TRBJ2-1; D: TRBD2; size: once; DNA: TGTGCCAGCAGCTTAGGTGGAGCGGGGAGAAGCAACAATGAGCAGTTCTTC; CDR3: CASSLGGAGRSNNEQFF
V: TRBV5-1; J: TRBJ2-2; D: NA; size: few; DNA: TGCGCCAGCAGCGGGAAGGGGACATTTACCGGGGAGCTGTTTTTT; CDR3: CASSGKGTFTGELFF
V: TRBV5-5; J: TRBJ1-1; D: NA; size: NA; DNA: TGTGCCAGCAGCTTGAGTACATTGAACACTGAAGCTTTCTTT; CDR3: CASSLSTLNTEAFF
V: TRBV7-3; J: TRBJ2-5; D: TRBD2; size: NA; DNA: TGTGCCAGCAGCCGAGGACTAGCGGGACAAGAGACCCAGTACTTC; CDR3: CASSRGLAGQETQYF
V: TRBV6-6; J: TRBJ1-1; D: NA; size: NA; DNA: TGTGCCAGTCCGGGGGGCGGAGACACTGAAGCTTTCTTT; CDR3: CASPGGGDTEAFF
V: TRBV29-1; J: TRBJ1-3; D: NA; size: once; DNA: TGCAGCGTTGCGGCAGTCGGAAACACCATATATTTT; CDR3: CSVAAVGNTIYF